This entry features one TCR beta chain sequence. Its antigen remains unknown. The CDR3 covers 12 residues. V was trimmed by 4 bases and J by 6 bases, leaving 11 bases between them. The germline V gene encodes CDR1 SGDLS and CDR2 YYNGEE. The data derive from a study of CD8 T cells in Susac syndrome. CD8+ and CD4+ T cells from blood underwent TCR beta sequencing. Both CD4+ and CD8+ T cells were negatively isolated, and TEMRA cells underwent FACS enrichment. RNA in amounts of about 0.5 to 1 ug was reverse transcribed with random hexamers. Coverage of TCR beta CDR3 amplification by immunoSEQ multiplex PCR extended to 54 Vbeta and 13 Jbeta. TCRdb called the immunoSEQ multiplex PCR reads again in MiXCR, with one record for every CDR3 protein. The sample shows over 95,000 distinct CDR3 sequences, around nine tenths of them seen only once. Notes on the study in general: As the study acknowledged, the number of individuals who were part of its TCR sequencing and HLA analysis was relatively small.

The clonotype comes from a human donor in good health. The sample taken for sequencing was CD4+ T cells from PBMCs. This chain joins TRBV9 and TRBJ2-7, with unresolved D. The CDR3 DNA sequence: TGTGCCAGCAGCAAGTATGGTAGCGAGCAGTACTTC. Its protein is CASSKYGSEQYF. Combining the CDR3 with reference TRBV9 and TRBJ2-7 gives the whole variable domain DSGVTQTPKHLITATGQRVTLRCSPRSGDLSVYWYQQSLDQGLQFLIQYYNGEERAKGNILERFSAQQFPDLHSELNLSSLELGDSALYFCASSKYGSEQYFGPGTRLTVT.